This T cell receptor beta chain was recovered during a study of T cells in Graves' hyperthyroidism and ophthalmopathy. Germline assignment: CDR1 DFQATT and CDR2 SNEGSKA (reference sequence). This CDR3 region has 11 residues. V gave up 0 bases and J gave up 7 bases, with 7 bases separating them. From RNA transcripts, TCR beta CDR3 regions were amplified. During a first-round RT-PCR of the TCR CDR3, the HTBI primer set was used. MiXCR, run by TCRdb on the multiplex PCR reads, gives a single entry per CDR3 protein. This sample has more than 450,000 distinct CDR3 sequences, with around 13% found just once.

Sequenced material: blood. This TCR came from a woman aged 40 to 55 with Graves' hyperthyroidism. The V and J genes are TRBV20-1 and TRBJ2-7, with D perhaps TRBD1 (6 bases). CDR3 residues: CSARETGEQYF. For the CDR3, the DNA is TGCAGTGCTAGAGAAACAGGGGAGCAGTACTTC.